Listed below are T cell receptor beta chains from one sample, sequenced in a study of T cell responses to AZD1222 COVID-19 vaccine. Libraries were prepared by immunoSEQ multiplex PCR; TCRdb keeps only in-frame clonotypes and omits some of them. This table holds approximately 100,000 clones, 90% found once. This specimen consisted of peripheral blood, obtained on day 0 of AZD1222 vaccination. Every receptor here comes from an adult in good health. Both conserved end residues are part of each CDR3. The order of the fields is J gene, D gene, V gene, CDR3 DNA, CDR3 protein. The D gene is left open where the match is weak.

j_call: TRBJ2-1
d_call: -
v_call: TRBV7-9
cdr3_nt: TGTGCCAGCAGCTTACTTGCCAGCTCCTACAATGAGCAGTTCTTC
cdr3_aa: CASSLLASSYNEQFF

j_call: TRBJ1-1
d_call: -
v_call: TRBV28
cdr3_nt: TGTGCCAGCTCTGAGGGGGGGGCGAACACTGAAGCTTTCTTT
cdr3_aa: CASSEGGANTEAFF

j_call: TRBJ2-5
d_call: -
v_call: TRBV6-5
cdr3_nt: TGTGCCAGCAGCCAACAGGGATACGGGGGGGAGACCCAGTACTTC
cdr3_aa: CASSQQGYGGETQYF

j_call: TRBJ1-6
d_call: -
v_call: TRBV19
cdr3_nt: TGTGCCAGTACGAAGGGTTTTCGATCACCCCTCCACTTT
cdr3_aa: CASTKGFRSPLHF

j_call: TRBJ1-4
d_call: -
v_call: TRBV2
cdr3_nt: TGTGCCAGCATTGGTCAGGGGTTTGAAAAACTGTTTTTT
cdr3_aa: CASIGQGFEKLFF

j_call: TRBJ2-3
d_call: -
v_call: TRBV5-4
cdr3_nt: TGTGCCAGCAGCTTGTGGGGGGTTGGAGATACGCAGTATTTT
cdr3_aa: CASSLWGVGDTQYF

j_call: TRBJ1-2
d_call: -
v_call: TRBV12-3/TRBV12-4
cdr3_nt: TGTGCCAGCAGTGTTGGGTCCTATGGCTACACCTTC
cdr3_aa: CASSVGSYGYTF

j_call: TRBJ1-5
d_call: -
v_call: TRBV27
cdr3_nt: TGTGCCAGCAGTTTCGGCGGGGGTGGCAATCAGCCCCAGCATTTT
cdr3_aa: CASSFGGGGNQPQHF

j_call: TRBJ2-7
d_call: -
v_call: TRBV6-2/TRBV6-3
cdr3_nt: TGTGCCAGCAGCCGCACTCGGGGCACTTACGAGCAGTACTTC
cdr3_aa: CASSRTRGTYEQYF

j_call: TRBJ2-7
d_call: -
v_call: TRBV7-3
cdr3_nt: TGTGCCAGCAGCTCCTCAGTTGGCTACGAGCAGTACTTC
cdr3_aa: CASSSSVGYEQYF